This TCR beta chain was sequenced in a study of response to subunit inactivated influenza vaccine. The CDR3 extends over 16 amino acids. V lost 3 bases and J lost 1; bases outside the gene matches: 8. CDR1 and CDR2 (germline): LGHDT, YNNKEL (reference sequence). One entry per CDR3 protein, called by TCRdb with MiXCR from the RT-PCR reads. Of just under 550,000 distinct CDR3 sequences in the sample, approximately 24% were seen once. Separately, the same data were catalogued under a study of T cells expressing NK-cell markers. This second report adds: In generating TCR beta cDNA, 5'RACE template switching with UMIs was used. Investigators obtained TCR beta repertoires from sorted CD3+CD56+NKG2C+, CD3+CD56+NKG2C- and CD3+CD56-NKG2C+ T cells. The study sequenced eight donors, seven HCMV-seropositive and one seronegative. In several experiments, sorting was restricted to alpha-beta TCR T cells by an anti-gamma-delta TCR antibody. The study found dominant NKG2C+ clonotypes at about 1.0-8% of CD8+ T cells in five or six donors.

Sequencing used CD4+ T cells sorted from PBMCs, obtained 12 days after vaccination. The receptor was derived from a man aged 45-65 years who received an inactivated influenza vaccine. The chain combines TRBV3-1 with TRBJ1-1; 7 positions match TRBD1. CDR3 sequence reads: CASSQGDSWRNTEAFF. CDR3 in DNA: TGTGCCAGCAGCCAGGGGGACAGCTGGCGGAACACTGAAGCTTTCTTT.